This T cell receptor beta chain derives from a study of blood T cell repertoires in COVID-19. Study as a whole: T cells, B-cell-depleted T cells, or PBMCs provided the cDNA or gDNA that served as material.

CDR3 size: 14 residues. The germline V gene has CDR1 ENHRY and CDR2 SYGVKD. The J segment lost 3 bases and the V segment lost 6 bases, leaving 5 bases of the junction unmatched. Profiling relied on immunoSEQ multiplex PCR, and the TCRdb table lists in-frame clones only, not all of them. The table records 300,000 to 450,000 clones, approximately 86% of them present only once. The sequenced sample consisted of peripheral blood. This clonotype was obtained from a human donor in a cohort sampled during active COVID-19. The chain has TRBV10-3 and TRBJ2-3; 8 bases map to TRBD1. DNA of the CDR3: TGTGCCATCAGGACAGGGGATGGTACAGATACGCAGTATTTT. Protein product: CAIRTGDGTDTQYF.